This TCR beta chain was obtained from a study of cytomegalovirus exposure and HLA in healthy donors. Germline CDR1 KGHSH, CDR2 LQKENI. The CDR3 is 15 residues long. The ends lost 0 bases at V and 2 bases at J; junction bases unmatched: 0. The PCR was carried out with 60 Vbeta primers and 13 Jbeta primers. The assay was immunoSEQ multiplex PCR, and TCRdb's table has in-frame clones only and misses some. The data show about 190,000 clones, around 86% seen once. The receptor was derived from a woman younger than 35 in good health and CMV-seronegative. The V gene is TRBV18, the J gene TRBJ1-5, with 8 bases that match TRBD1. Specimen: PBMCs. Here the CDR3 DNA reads TGTGCCAGCTCACCACCGGGACAGGGCAATCAGCCCCAGCATTTT. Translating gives CASSPPGQGNQPQHF.